Below are 28 T cell receptor beta chains sequenced from a single sample in a study of CD8 T cells in Susac syndrome. An input of 0.5 to 1 ug of RNA was subjected to reverse transcription using random hexamers. TCRdb redid the calling of the immunoSEQ multiplex PCR reads with MiXCR, one entry per CDR3 protein. The top ten clones hold 0.4% to 0.5% of a sample with about 110,000 distinct CDR3 sequences, roughly 94% of them seen once. The specimen sequenced was CD8+ T cells from PBMCs. These receptors were obtained from a human donor with Susac syndrome.

V usage is TRBV5-1 and J usage is TRBJ1-6, with 7 bases identical to TRBD1. The CDR3 is made up of 14 amino acids. Germline V gives CDR1 SGHRS, CDR2 YFSETQ. With V trimmed by 4 bases and J by 7 bases, 5 bases remained unmatched. CDR3 in DNA: TGCGCCAGCAGCCTCGACAGGGCGAATTCACCCCTCCACTTT. It codes for CASSLDRANSPLHF.

This CDR3 is CASSLGGGAHNEQFF. CDR3 bases: TGCGCCAGCAGCTTGGGAGGGGGGGCCCACAATGAGCAGTTCTTC. This chain uses TRBV5-1 with TRBJ2-1; a possible D gene is TRBD2 (7 bases). The CDR3 runs to 15 residues. V was clipped by 0 bases and J by 5 bases, with 12 bases between them. Per the germline V gene, CDR1 is SGHRS and CDR2 is YFSETQ.

This chain joins TRBV5-1 and TRBJ1-2; tentatively, D is TRBD1 (5 bases). CDR1 and CDR2 (germline): SGHRS, YFSETQ. The CDR3 has 17 amino acids. The ends were cut back, 4 bases at V and 6 bases at J, with 25 bases in the middle. The chain's CDR3 is CASSPGAGPPPGDGYTF. Here the CDR3 DNA reads TGCGCCAGCAGCCCCGGGGCCGGGCCTCCCCCTGGGGATGGCTACACCTTC.

The table lists this clonotype with a count of one. The genes are TRBV6-6 and TRBJ2-7; 8 nucleotides match TRBD1. Germline CDR1 and CDR2: MNHNY and SVGAGI (reference sequence). V gave up 4 bases and J gave up 6 bases; unmatched junction bases: 5. CDR3 length: 13 amino acids. The CDR3 loop reads CASSFDRGVEQYF. CDR3 DNA sequence: TGTGCCAGCAGTTTCGACAGGGGAGTCGAGCAGTACTTC.

V usage is TRBV7-9 and J usage is TRBJ1-1, with 8 bases identical to TRBD1. This CDR3 contains 15 residues. CDR1 and CDR2 from the germline V gene are SEHNR and FQNEAQ (reference sequence). Trimming at V came to 5 bases and at J to 6 bases, leaving 11 bases not matched to a gene. The CDR3 coding sequence is TGTGCCAGCAGCCCTCAGGGGGCGAGGCGGTCTGAAGCTTTCTTT. Translated: CASSPQGARRSEAFF.

The chain recombines TRBV23-1 with TRBJ1-5; 9 bases are shared with TRBD1. TRBV23-1 counts as an open reading frame of uncertain function. The CDR3 extends over 14 amino acids. Trimming took 3 bases from V and 7 from J; bases not matched to a gene: 4. The CDR3 sequence: CASSQGQGQQPQHF. The CDR3 DNA reads TGCGCCAGCAGTCAGGGACAGGGACAACAGCCCCAGCATTTT.

This chain joins TRBV25-1 and TRBJ2-2; 7 bases fit TRBD2. In germline, CDR1 is MGHDK, CDR2 SYGVNS. V gave up 2 bases and J gave up 1 base; unmatched junction bases: 1. The CDR3 consists of 15 residues. CDR3 in DNA: TGTGCCAGCAGTGAACAGCGGGGGAACACCGGGGAGCTGTTTTTT. It translates to CASSEQRGNTGELFF.

This clonotype has a single count. The V gene is TRBV4-2, the J gene TRBJ2-7; TRBD2 is a possible D gene (7 bases). Germline V gene data show CDR1 as LGHNA and CDR2 as YNFKEQ. The CDR3 has 12 amino acids. The V end lost 8 bases, the J end lost 3 bases, and 11 bases lay between the germline ends. The CDR3 reads CASGGAGYEQYF. Written as DNA, the CDR3 is TGTGCCAGCGGGGGGGCCGGCTACGAGCAGTACTTC.

This rearrangement joins TRBV20-1 to TRBJ2-7; unclear D gene. This CDR3 has 13 amino acids. The germline V gene has CDR1 DFQATT and CDR2 SNEGSKA (reference sequence). The germline V and J ends were trimmed by 3 bases and 4 bases, with 13 bases remaining between them. CDR3 DNA: TGCAGTGCTAGGAGGCCGGGCTCATACGAGCAGTACTTC. It encodes CSARRPGSYEQYF.

The chain uses TRBV5-4 and TRBJ2-5, with 8 bases fitting TRBD2. CDR3 length: 15 amino acids. V was pared by 2 bases and J by 5 bases, with 8 bases of the junction left unmatched. Per germline, CDR1 SGHNT and CDR2 YYREEE (reference sequence). CDR3 sequence: CASSFPRGGRETQYF. The CDR3 nucleotides read TGTGCCAGCAGCTTCCCCCGGGGGGGCAGGGAGACCCAGTACTTC.

This sequence joins TRBV7-7 and TRBJ2-1; D remains unclear. The length of the CDR3 is 14 residues. V gave up 5 bases and J gave up 8 bases, with 16 bases separating them. Germline V CDR1 and CDR2: SSHAT, FNYEAQ (reference sequence). As DNA, the CDR3 is TGTGCCAGCAGCCCCGCTGGTGCGGCCCATGAGCAGTTCTTC. It encodes CASSPAGAAHEQFF. Complete variable domain (other parts from reference TRBV7-7 and TRBJ2-1): GAGVSQSPRYKVTKRGQDVTLRCDPISSHATLYWYQQALGQGPEFLTYFNYEAQPDKSGLPSDRFSAERPEGSISTLTIQRTEQRDSAMYRCASSPAGAAHEQFFGPGTRLTVL.

This clonotype has only one observation. CDR3 sequence: CATSSSRAGGQETQYF. The CDR3 bases are TGTGCCACCAGCAGTTCCCGAGCGGGGGGGCAAGAGACCCAGTACTTC. This chain links TRBV15 with TRBJ2-5; 10 bases map to TRBD2. This CDR3 is built from 16 residues. The trim removed 3 bases at V and 2 bases at J, leaving 6 bases unmatched. The germline CDR1 and CDR2 sequences are LNHNV and YYDKDF (reference sequence).

The chain uses TRBV4-1 and TRBJ2-3; tentative D call: TRBD1 (6 bases). The CDR3 runs 16 residues. Deletions cut 1 base from V and 3 bases from J, with 14 bases between. Germline values: CDR1 MGHRA, CDR2 YSYEKL. Here the CDR3 reads CASSQGTGYQTDTQYF. The CDR3 coding sequence is TGCGCCAGCAGCCAAGGCACAGGGTATCAGACAGATACGCAGTATTTT.

V is TRBV5-6 and J is TRBJ2-3; 8 bases align to TRBD2. Germline CDR1 and CDR2: SGHDT and YYEEEE. With V trimmed by 4 bases and J by 6 bases, 1 base remained unmatched. The CDR3 covers 12 residues. The CDR3 bases are TGTGCCAGCAGCGCGGGGGGCGATACGCAGTATTTT. This translates into CASSAGGDTQYF.

The CDR3 bases are TGTGCCAGCAGTTTCCGGGACAGTGCCTACAATGAGCAGTTCTTC. It specifies CASSFRDSAYNEQFF. V gene TRBV27 combines with J gene TRBJ2-1, with TRBD1 identical over 7 bases. The CDR3 length is 15 residues. Germline V lookup: CDR1 MNHEY, CDR2 SMNVEV (reference sequence). The V and J ends lost 3 bases and 2 bases, in that order; junction bases with no gene match: 4.

The chain uses TRBV10-3 and TRBJ1-1; D not resolved. Germline CDR1 ENHRY, CDR2 SYGVKD. V was clipped by 6 bases and J by 6 bases, with 11 bases between them. The CDR3 has 12 residues. CDR3 in amino acids: CAISATGSEAFF. The CDR3 DNA reads as TGTGCCATCAGCGCGACGGGCTCTGAAGCTTTCTTT.

V gene TRBV6-1 combines with J gene TRBJ2-5, with 8 bases identical to TRBD2. The trim removed 3 bases at V and 4 bases at J, leaving 10 bases unmatched. This CDR3 region has 16 residues. The V gene's germline CDR1 is MNHNS and CDR2 SASEGT. The DNA for the CDR3 is TGTGCCAGCAGTGAGTGGCCGGGACTAGTAGGAGAGACCCAGTACTTC. Protein product: CASSEWPGLVGETQYF.

J is TRBJ1-6 and V is TRBV20-1; D ambiguous. Trimming removed 6 bases from V and 6 bases from J, with 15 bases in between. In germline, CDR1 is DFQATT, CDR2 SNEGSKA (reference sequence). This CDR3 region has 14 residues. CDR3: CSATPSGSNSPLHF. For the CDR3, the DNA is TGCAGTGCAACGCCCTCCGGGTCTAATTCACCCCTCCACTTT.

V and J are TRBV20-1 and TRBJ2-5, with D unresolved. The germline gives CDR1 DFQATT, CDR2 SNEGSKA (reference sequence). The CDR3 consists of 15 residues. Between the trimmed V and J ends, which lost 0 bases and 4 bases, there was a span of 15 bases. Here the CDR3 reads CSARDLSKVVETQYF. CDR3 sequence (DNA): TGCAGTGCTAGAGATCTGTCCAAGGTGGTAGAGACCCAGTACTTC.

The chain is built from TRBV29-1 and TRBJ2-7; D is unresolved. Germline assignment: CDR1 SQVTM and CDR2 ANQGSEA. The CDR3 totals 11 residues. The ends were cut back, 3 bases at V and 5 bases at J, with 8 bases in the middle. The CDR3: CSVDWHNEQYF. CDR3 nucleotide sequence: TGCAGCGTTGACTGGCACAACGAGCAGTACTTC.

This clonotype was seen a single time. This sequence joins TRBV9 and TRBJ2-7; 7 positions match TRBD1. Germline CDR1 and CDR2: SGDLS and YYNGEE. V was clipped by 0 bases and J by 3 bases; unmatched bases: 3. The CDR3 has 14 amino acids. CDR3: CASSVGWDSYEQYF. DNA for the CDR3: TGTGCCAGCAGCGTAGGCTGGGACAGCTACGAGCAGTACTTC.

V gene TRBV14 combines with J gene TRBJ1-4; D might be TRBD1 (5 bases). The V end was cut by 4 bases, the J end by 5 bases, with 14 bases between. CDR1 is SGHDN, CDR2 FVKESK, per germline. This CDR3 comprises 15 residues. In DNA, the CDR3 is TGTGCCAGCAGCCTAGGGAGGGGTGGAAATGAAAAACTGTTTTTT. This translates into CASSLGRGGNEKLFF.

V gene TRBV20-1 combines with J gene TRBJ2-4; the D gene is possibly TRBD1 (8 bases). The CDR3 loop spans 14 amino acids. Germline values: CDR1 DFQATT, CDR2 SNEGSKA (reference sequence). V was pared by 0 bases and J by 6 bases, with 12 bases between. In DNA, the CDR3 is TGCAGTGCTAGAGAGACAGGGGAGGGAAACATTCAGTACTTC. Translation gives CSARETGEGNIQYF.

The V and J genes are TRBV14 and TRBJ2-7; D call uncertain. Trimming pared 4 bases from V and 0 bases from J, leaving 7 bases between. The CDR3 consists of 13 residues. Germline lookup yields CDR1 SGHDN and CDR2 FVKESK. CDR3 loop: CASSLPSSYEQYF. DNA of the CDR3: TGTGCCAGCAGCCTCCCGAGCTCCTACGAGCAGTACTTC.

J is TRBJ2-1 and V is TRBV9; the D gene is possibly TRBD2 (6 bases). Germline V CDR1 and CDR2: SGDLS, YYNGEE. This CDR3 region has 14 residues. V was cut by 4 bases and J by 8 bases, with 16 bases left in between. DNA for the CDR3: TGTGCCAGCAGCCGAAGGGGAGGAAGCGATGAGCAGTTCTTC. Translation gives CASSRRGGSDEQFF.

This clonotype has a single count. The chain carries TRBV7-9 and TRBJ2-5, with TRBD1 as a possible D gene (6 bases). Deletions cut 6 bases from V and 5 bases from J, with 10 bases between. CDR3 size: 12 residues. Germline V gives CDR1 SEHNR, CDR2 FQNEAQ (reference sequence). CDR3 amino acids: CASRGAGETQYF. For the CDR3, the DNA is TGTGCCAGCAGGGGGGCTGGGGAGACCCAGTACTTC.

This sequence joins TRBV7-9 and TRBJ2-7; D not resolved. Per the germline V gene, CDR1 is SEHNR and CDR2 is FQNEAQ (reference sequence). V was pared by 5 bases and J by 2 bases, with 10 bases between. The CDR3 runs 13 residues. CDR3 in amino acids: CASSPPGPYEQYF. The DNA of the CDR3 is TGTGCCAGCAGCCCCCCGGGCCCCTACGAGCAGTACTTC.

This chain connects TRBV20-1 to TRBJ1-2, with D perhaps matching TRBD1 (5 bases). Germline CDR1 DFQATT, CDR2 SNEGSKA (reference sequence). V was pared by 0 bases and J by 6 bases, with 11 bases between. This CDR3 is 13 amino acids long. The CDR3 is CSARDGGSNGYTF. The CDR3 DNA follows: TGCAGTGCTAGAGATGGGGGTTCCAATGGCTACACCTTC.